This paragraph reports one T cell receptor beta chain. Its antigen is undetermined. TCRdb's copy holds only in-frame clones and misses some; the assay was immunoSEQ multiplex PCR. The top ten hold around 5.5% of the sample, which has about 90,000 clones, around 91% seen once. Germline V gives CDR1 MNHEY, CDR2 SMNVEV (reference sequence). V lost 6 bases and J 0 bases, leaving 13 bases between the germline ends. This CDR3 is 15 amino acids long. This sample stems from a study of T cell responses to AZD1222 COVID-19 vaccine. General study points: Just five to seven AZD1222 recipients tested seropositive at baseline.

J is TRBJ2-3 and V is TRBV27, with a tentative D call TRBD2 (5 bases). This TCR came from an adult who received the AZD1222 COVID-19 vaccine. This specimen consisted of peripheral blood, obtained 28 days after the second AZD1222 dose. The CDR3 loop reads CASRWSGSSTDTQYF. CDR3 nucleotides: TGTGCCAGCAGGTGGAGCGGATCTAGCACAGATACGCAGTATTTT.